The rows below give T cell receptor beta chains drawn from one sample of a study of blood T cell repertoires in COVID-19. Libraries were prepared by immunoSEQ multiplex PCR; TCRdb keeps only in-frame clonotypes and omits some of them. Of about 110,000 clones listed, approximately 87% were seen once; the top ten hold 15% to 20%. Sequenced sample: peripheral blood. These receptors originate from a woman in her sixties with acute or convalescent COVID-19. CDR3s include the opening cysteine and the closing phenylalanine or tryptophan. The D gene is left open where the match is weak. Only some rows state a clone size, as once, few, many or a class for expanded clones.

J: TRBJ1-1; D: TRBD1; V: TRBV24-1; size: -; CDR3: CATSDTGGDTEAFF; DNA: TGTGCCACCAGTGATACAGGGGGCGACACTGAAGCTTTCTTT
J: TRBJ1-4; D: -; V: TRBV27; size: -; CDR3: CASSLSTARSEKLFF; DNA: TGTGCCAGCAGTTTATCAACCGCGAGGTCTGAAAAACTGTTTTTT
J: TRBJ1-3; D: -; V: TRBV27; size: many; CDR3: CASSLGVTGNTIYF; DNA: TGTGCCAGCAGTTTAGGAGTTACTGGAAACACCATATATTTT
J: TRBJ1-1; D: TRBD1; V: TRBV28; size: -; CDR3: CASSTGQSLNTEAFF; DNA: TGTGCCAGCAGTACGGGACAGTCCTTGAACACTGAAGCTTTCTTT
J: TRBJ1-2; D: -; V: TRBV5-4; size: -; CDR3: CASSPMGLYGYTF; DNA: TGTGCCAGCAGCCCCATGGGACTTTATGGCTACACCTTC
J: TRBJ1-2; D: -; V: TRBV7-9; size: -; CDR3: CASSLLEGYTF; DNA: TGTGCCAGCAGCTTATTAGAAGGCTACACCTTC
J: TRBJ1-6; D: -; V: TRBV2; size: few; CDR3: CASSDSRVLSPLHF; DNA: TGTGCCAGCAGTGATTCCAGGGTTCTTTCACCCCTCCACTTT
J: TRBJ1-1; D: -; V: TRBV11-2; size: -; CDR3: CASSLGAVNTEAFF; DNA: TGTGCCAGCAGCTTAGGGGCAGTGAACACTGAAGCTTTCTTT
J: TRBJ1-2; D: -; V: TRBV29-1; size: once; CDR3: CSVGGDRPYTF; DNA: TGCAGCGTTGGAGGAGACAGACCCTACACCTTC
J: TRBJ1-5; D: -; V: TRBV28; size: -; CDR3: CASSSQHPQHF; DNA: TGTGCCAGCAGTTCCCAACATCCCCAGCATTTT
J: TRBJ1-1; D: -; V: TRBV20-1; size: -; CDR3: CSANSYTEAFF; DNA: TGCAGTGCTAACAGCTACACTGAAGCTTTCTTT
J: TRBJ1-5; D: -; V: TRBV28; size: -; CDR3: CASSFPQDYQPQHF; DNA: TGTGCCAGCAGTTTTCCTCAGGATTACCAGCCCCAGCATTTT
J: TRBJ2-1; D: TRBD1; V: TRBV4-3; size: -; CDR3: CASSQEGTGGVDEQFF; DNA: TGCGCCAGCAGCCAAGAGGGGACAGGGGGCGTCGATGAGCAGTTCTTC
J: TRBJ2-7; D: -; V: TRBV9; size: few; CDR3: CASSADMGLEQYF; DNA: TGTGCCAGCAGCGCCGACATGGGGCTCGAGCAGTACTTC
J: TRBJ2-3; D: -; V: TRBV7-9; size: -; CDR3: CASSLLGERRTDTQYF; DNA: TGTGCCAGCAGCTTACTAGGGGAAAGAAGGACAGATACGCAGTATTTT
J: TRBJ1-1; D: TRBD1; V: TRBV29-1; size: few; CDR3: CSTKGQGEAFF; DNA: TGCAGCACAAAAGGACAGGGTGAAGCTTTCTTT
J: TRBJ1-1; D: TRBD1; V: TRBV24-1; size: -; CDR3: CATSDMTGLAFF; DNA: TGTGCCACCAGTGACATGACAGGGTTGGCTTTCTTT
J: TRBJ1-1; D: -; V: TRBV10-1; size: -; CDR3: CASSPQLYSEAFF; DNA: TGCGCCAGCAGTCCCCAACTATACTCTGAAGCTTTCTTT
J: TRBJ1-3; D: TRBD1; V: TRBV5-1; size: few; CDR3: CASSSRTGAASGNTIYF; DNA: TGCGCCAGCAGCTCTCGGACAGGGGCCGCCTCTGGAAACACCATATATTTT
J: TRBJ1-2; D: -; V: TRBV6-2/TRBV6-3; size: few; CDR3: CASSRGGHGANYGYTF; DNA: TGTGCCAGCAGTCGGGGGGGCCATGGAGCTAACTATGGCTACACCTTC
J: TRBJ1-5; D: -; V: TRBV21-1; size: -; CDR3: CASSKDGGGQPQHF; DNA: TGTGCCAGCAGCAAAGACGGGGGGGGTCAGCCCCAGCATTTT
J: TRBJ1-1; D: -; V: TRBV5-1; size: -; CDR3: CASSAQGFRNTEAFF; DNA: TGCGCCAGCAGCGCCCAGGGATTTAGGAACACTGAAGCTTTCTTT
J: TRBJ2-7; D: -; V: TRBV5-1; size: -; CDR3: CASSLGESLEQYF; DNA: TGCGCCAGCAGCTTGGGGGAGAGCTTAGAGCAGTACTTC
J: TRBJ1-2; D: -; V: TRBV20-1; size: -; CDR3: CSAREAGDYTF; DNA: TGCAGTGCTAGAGAGGCAGGCGACTACACCTTC
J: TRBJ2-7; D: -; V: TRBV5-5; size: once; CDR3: CASSLPVGAKQYF; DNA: TGTGCCAGCAGCTTACCCGTGGGAGCGAAGCAGTACTTC
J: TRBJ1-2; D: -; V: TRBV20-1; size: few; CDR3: CSAAHSHTF; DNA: TGCAGTGCTGCGCACAGCCACACCTTC
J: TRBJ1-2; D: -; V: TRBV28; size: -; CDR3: CASSFKSYIGYTF; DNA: TGTGCCAGCAGTTTTAAGTCTTACATTGGCTACACCTTC
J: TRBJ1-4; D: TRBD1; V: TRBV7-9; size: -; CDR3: CASSETGSGEKLFF; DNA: TGTGCCAGCAGCGAGACAGGGTCGGGTGAAAAACTGTTTTTT
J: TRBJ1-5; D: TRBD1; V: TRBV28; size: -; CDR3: CASRTGIGNQPQHF; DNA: TGTGCCAGCCGGACAGGGATTGGTAATCAGCCCCAGCATTTT
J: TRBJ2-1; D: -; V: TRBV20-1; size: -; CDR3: CSASELADEQFF; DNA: TGCAGTGCTAGTGAACTAGCCGATGAGCAGTTCTTC
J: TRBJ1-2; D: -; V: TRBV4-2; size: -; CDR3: CASSQVDFYGYTF; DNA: TGTGCCAGCAGCCAAGTAGACTTCTATGGCTACACCTTC
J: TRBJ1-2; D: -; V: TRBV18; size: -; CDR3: CASSRDTSYGYTF; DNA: TGTGCCAGCTCACGGGACACCTCCTATGGCTACACCTTC
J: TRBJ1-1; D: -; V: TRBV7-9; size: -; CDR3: CASNFLGGNTEAFF; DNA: TGTGCCAGCAATTTTCTGGGGGGGAACACTGAAGCTTTCTTT
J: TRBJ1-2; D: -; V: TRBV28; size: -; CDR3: CASSIPAGRGDGYTF; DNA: TGTGCCAGCAGTATCCCTGCGGGGCGGGGGGATGGCTACACCTTC
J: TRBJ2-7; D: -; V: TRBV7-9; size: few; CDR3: CASSLEHSERPYEQYF; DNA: TGTGCCAGCAGCTTAGAACATAGCGAAAGACCCTACGAGCAGTACTTC
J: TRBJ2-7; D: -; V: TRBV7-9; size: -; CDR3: CASSAQAEQYF; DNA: TGTGCCAGCAGCGCCCAAGCCGAGCAGTACTTC
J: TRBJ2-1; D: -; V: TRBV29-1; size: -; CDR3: CSAPRLDEQFF; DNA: TGCAGCGCCCCCCGACTAGATGAGCAGTTCTTC
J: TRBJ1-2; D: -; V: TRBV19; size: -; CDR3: CASSMTDTNYGYTF; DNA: TGTGCCAGTAGTATGACAGATACTAACTATGGCTACACCTTC
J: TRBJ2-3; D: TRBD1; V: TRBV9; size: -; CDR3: CASSAGQGVRDTQYF; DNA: TGTGCCAGCAGCGCGGGACAGGGGGTTAGAGATACGCAGTATTTT
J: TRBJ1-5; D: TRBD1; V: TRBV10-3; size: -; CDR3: CAISEGSGTGGNQPQHF; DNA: TGTGCCATCAGTGAGGGGTCCGGGACAGGGGGCAATCAGCCCCAGCATTTT
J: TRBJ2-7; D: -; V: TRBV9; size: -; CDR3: CASSVGRASYEQYF; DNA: TGTGCCAGCAGCGTAGGGAGAGCTTCCTACGAGCAGTACTTC
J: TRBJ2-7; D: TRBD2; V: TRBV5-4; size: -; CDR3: CASSPRGGGLSYEQYF; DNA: TGTGCCAGCAGCCCACGCGGCGGGGGGCTCTCCTACGAGCAGTACTTC
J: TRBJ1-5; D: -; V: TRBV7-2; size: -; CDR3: CASSGGLGEGNQPQHF; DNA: TGTGCCAGCAGCGGGGGTCTAGGGGAGGGCAATCAGCCCCAGCATTTT
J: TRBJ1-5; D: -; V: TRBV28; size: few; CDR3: CASSLPQNNQPQHF; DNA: TGTGCCAGCAGTTTACCACAGAACAATCAGCCCCAGCATTTT
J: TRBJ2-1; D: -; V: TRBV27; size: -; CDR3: CASSYGIHSYNEQFF; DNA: TGTGCCAGCAGTTACGGGATTCACTCCTACAATGAGCAGTTCTTC
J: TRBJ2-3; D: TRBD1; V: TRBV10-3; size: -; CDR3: CAITSDREEGTQYF; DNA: TGTGCCATCACTTCGGACAGGGAAGAAGGTACGCAGTATTTT
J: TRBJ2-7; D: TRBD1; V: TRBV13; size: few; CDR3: CASSLRGTGEQYF; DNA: TGTGCCAGCAGCTTACGGGGGACAGGGGAGCAGTACTTC
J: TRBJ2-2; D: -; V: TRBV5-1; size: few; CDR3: CASSLLGGTLLGELFF; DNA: TGCGCCAGCAGCTTACTCGGGGGAACCCTCCTCGGGGAGCTGTTTTTT
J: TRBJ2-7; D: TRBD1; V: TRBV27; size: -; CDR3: CASSLRDRRTEQYF; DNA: TGTGCCAGCAGTCTAAGGGACAGGAGGACAGAGCAGTACTTC
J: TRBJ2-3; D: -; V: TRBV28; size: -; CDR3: CASSLVGSPDTQYF; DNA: TGTGCCAGCAGTTTAGTGGGCAGCCCAGATACGCAGTATTTT
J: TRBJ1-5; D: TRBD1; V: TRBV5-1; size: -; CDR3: CASSPGDRGLLGNQPQHF; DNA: TGCGCCAGCAGCCCGGGGGACAGGGGGCTCCTTGGCAATCAGCCCCAGCATTTT
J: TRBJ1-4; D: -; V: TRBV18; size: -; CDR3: CASSPIRGTNEKLFF; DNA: TGTGCCAGCTCACCAATCAGGGGAACTAATGAAAAACTGTTTTTT
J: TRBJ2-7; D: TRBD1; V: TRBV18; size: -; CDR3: CASSPGQGTYYEQYF; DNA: TGTGCCAGCTCACCGGGACAGGGGACGTACTACGAGCAGTACTTC
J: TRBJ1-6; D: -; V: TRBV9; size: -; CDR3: CASSVREDGNSPLHF; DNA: TGTGCCAGCAGCGTGAGGGAGGACGGTAATTCACCCCTCCACTTT
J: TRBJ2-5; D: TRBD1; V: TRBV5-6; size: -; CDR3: CASSYPTGSETQYF; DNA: TGTGCCAGCAGCTACCCGACAGGGAGTGAGACCCAGTACTTC
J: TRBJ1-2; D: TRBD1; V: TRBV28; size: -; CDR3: CASSSGKLDRAHGYTF; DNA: TGTGCCAGCAGTTCTGGTAAACTGGACAGGGCGCATGGCTACACCTTC
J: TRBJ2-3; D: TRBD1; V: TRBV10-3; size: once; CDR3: CAISGGQGEIAF; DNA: TGTGCCATCAGTGGGGGACAGGGCGAGATCGCCTTT
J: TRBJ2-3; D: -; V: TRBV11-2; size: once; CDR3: CASSLDRRERADTQYF; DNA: TGTGCCAGCAGCTTAGACCGGAGAGAGAGGGCAGATACGCAGTATTTT